This TCR beta chain was retrieved from a study of shared clonotypes between healthy human individuals. Sequencing was performed with immunoSEQ multiplex PCR; in TCRdb, only in-frame clones are kept and a portion is missing. The sample records roughly 2,500,000 clones, 93% being singletons. CDR1 MNHNY and CDR2 SVGAGI come from the germline V gene (reference sequence). CDR3 size: 13 residues. With V trimmed by 6 bases and J by 2 bases, 3 bases remained unmatched. This receptor was obtained from a man younger than 35 in good health. Some clones in this sample may be carry-over from other donors' samples. Sequenced input: naive CD4+ T cells from PBMCs. Subset given: CD45RA+ positively selected. The V gene is TRBV6-6, the J gene TRBJ2-7; 8 positions match TRBD1. The DNA for the CDR3 is TGTGCCAGCAGGGAACAGGGGGCCTACGAGCAGTACTTC. The encoded protein is CASREQGAYEQYF.